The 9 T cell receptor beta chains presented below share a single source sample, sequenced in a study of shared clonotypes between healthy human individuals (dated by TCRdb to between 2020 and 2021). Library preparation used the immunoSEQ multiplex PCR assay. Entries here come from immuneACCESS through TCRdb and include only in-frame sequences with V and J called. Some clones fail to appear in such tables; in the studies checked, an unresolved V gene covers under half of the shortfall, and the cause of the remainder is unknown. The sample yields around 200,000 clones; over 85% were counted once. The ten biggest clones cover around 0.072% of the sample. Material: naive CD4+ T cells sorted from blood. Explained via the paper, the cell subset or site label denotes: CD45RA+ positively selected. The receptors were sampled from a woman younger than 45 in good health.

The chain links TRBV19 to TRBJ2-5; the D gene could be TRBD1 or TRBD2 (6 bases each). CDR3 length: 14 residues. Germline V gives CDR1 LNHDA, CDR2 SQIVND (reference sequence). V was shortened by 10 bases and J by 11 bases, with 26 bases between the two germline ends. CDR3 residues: CATRTARQGGEQYF. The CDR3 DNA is TGTGCCACGAGGACAGCCCGGCAAGGAGGGGAGCAGTACTTC.

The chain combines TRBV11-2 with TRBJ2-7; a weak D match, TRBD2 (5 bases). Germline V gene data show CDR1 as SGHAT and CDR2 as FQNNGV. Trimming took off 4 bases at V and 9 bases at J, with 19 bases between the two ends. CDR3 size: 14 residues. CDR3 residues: CASSSLPSAGVQYF. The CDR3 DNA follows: TGTGCCAGCAGCTCCCTCCCAAGTGCCGGGGTGCAGTACTTC.

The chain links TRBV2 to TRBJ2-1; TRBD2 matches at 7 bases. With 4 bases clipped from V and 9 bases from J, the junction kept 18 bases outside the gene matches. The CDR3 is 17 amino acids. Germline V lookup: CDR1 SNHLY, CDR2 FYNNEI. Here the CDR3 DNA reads TGTGCCAGCAGTGTTCTGGCGGGAGTCCTCCCTAGGGGTGAGCAGTTCTTC. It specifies CASSVLAGVLPRGEQFF.

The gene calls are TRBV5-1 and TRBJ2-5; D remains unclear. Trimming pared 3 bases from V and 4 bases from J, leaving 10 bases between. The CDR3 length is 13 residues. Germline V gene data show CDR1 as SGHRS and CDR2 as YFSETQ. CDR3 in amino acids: CASSSTLSETQYF. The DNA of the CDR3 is TGCGCCAGCAGCTCGACCTTATCAGAGACCCAGTACTTC.

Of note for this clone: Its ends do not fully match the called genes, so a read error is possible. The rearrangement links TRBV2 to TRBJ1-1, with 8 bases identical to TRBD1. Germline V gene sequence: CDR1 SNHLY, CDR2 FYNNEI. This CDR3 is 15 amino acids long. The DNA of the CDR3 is TGTGCCCGCAGGGGGCGGGGGCCAAAGAACACTGAAGCTTTCTTT. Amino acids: CARRGRGPKNTEAFF.

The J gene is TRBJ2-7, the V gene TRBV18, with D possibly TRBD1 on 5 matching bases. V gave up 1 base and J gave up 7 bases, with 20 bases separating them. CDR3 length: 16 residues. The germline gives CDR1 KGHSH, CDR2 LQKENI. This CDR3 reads CASSPRGAAGPEEQYF. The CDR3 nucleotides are TGTGCCAGCTCACCACGTGGGGCGGCCGGGCCTGAGGAGCAGTACTTC.

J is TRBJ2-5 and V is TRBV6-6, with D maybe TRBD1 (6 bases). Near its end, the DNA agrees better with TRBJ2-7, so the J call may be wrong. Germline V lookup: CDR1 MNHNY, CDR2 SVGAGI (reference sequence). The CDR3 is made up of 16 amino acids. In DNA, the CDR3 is TGTGCCAGCAGTTACTCGGTACCGGGACATTCCTACGAGCAGTACTTC. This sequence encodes CASSYSVPGHSYEQYF.

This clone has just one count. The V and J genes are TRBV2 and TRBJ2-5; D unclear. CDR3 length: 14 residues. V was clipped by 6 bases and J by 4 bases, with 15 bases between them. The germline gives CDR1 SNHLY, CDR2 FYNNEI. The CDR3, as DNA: TGTGCCAGCAGCACGGATCCCCGGGTAGAGACCCAGTACTTC. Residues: CASSTDPRVETQYF.

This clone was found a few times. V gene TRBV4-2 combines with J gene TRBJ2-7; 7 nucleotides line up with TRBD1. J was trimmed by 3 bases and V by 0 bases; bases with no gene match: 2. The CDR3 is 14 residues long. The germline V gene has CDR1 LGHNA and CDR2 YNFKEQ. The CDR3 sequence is CASSQEGQSYEQYF. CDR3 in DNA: TGTGCCAGCAGCCAAGAGGGACAGAGCTACGAGCAGTACTTC.